This TCR beta chain was profiled in a study of a mutant IDH1 vaccine in newly diagnosed glioma. Germline V gene data show CDR1 as MNHNY and CDR2 as SVGAGI (reference sequence). This CDR3 is 12 amino acids long. V was clipped by 4 bases and J by 6 bases; unmatched bases: 3. On this clone itself: What it recognizes is unknown.

Described time point: week 23, last vaccination. A single vaccine dose contained 300 ug of mutant IDH1 20-mer peptide, and topical imiquimod was used with it. The table came from immunoSEQ multiplex PCR; TCRdb's copy has only in-frame clones and leaves some out. The repertoire consists of approximately 70,000 clones, with approximately 80% occurring once and the leading ten covering 13%. Study results and caveats: There were vaccine-induced immune responses in more than 85% of the patients.

The TCR sequence derives from a man aged 18 to 30 with glioma. This material consisted of PBMCs, taken from a glioma patient whose treatment included an IDH1 peptide vaccine. The rearrangement joins TRBV6-6 to TRBJ2-7; 7 bases are a match to TRBD1. CDR3 sequence reads: CASSSTGLEQYF. DNA for the CDR3: TGTGCCAGCAGTTCGACAGGGCTCGAGCAGTACTTC.